This is a list of T cell receptor beta chains from one sample in a study of PD-1 blockade in classical Hodgkin lymphoma. Assay: immunoSEQ multiplex PCR; the TCRdb copy retains only in-frame clones and omits some. The sample lists about 25,000 clones, about 80% occurring once. The specimen comprised peripheral blood mononuclear cells (PBMCs), sampled before the fourth cycle of nivolumab. These receptors were taken from a human donor with classical Hodgkin lymphoma. The conserved cysteine and the conserved F or W are not part of the CDR3 here.

J | V | CDR3
TRBJ2-7 | TRBV29-1 | SSRTGMGEQY
TRBJ1-2 | TRBV11-2 | ASSPTVNYGYT
TRBJ2-6 | TRBV12-5 | ASGFWSSGANVLT
TRBJ1-4 | TRBV6-6 | ASSARSEIEKLF
TRBJ1-6 | TRBV14 | ASSLRVTTGVSHSPLH
TRBJ1-2 | TRBV27 | ASSNLDRVLRGYT
TRBJ1-6 | TRBV2 | AGQGAGSPLH
TRBJ2-7 | TRBV6-5 | ASSYSSSYEQY
TRBJ2-2 | TRBV29-1 | SVRTSGRAGELF
TRBJ1-6 | TRBV28 | ASSFQGAVNSPLH
TRBJ1-1 | TRBV10-3 | AIRTGGGNTEAF
TRBJ1-5 | TRBV27 | ASSLTTGGQPQH
TRBJ2-7 | TRBV7-9 | ASSLQVGPYEQY
TRBJ1-2 | TRBV2 | ASSEGGSYGYT
TRBJ1-2 | TRBV19 | ASGQPYRAPNYGYT
TRBJ2-1 | TRBV28 | ASSFPTSGAGDEQF
TRBJ2-5 | TRBV4-1 | ASSHTIAGTVKETQY
TRBJ1-5 | TRBV6-5 | ASSRVRNQPQH
TRBJ2-7 | TRBV6-6 | ASRDRGFYEQY
TRBJ1-1 | TRBV27 | ASSPGTRTEAF
TRBJ2-7 | TRBV6-1 | ASFPGTSGGYEQY
TRBJ1-1 | TRBV25-1 | ASNKGRGTEAF
TRBJ1-1 | TRBV28 | ATSRRGGGTEAF
TRBJ1-2 | TRBV28 | ASSDRGGYGYT
TRBJ1-6 | TRBV5-1 | ASSLQGLGNSPLH
TRBJ2-7 | TRBV4-1 | ASSPLTSKTYEQY
TRBJ2-1 | TRBV19 | ASIRTSSDSSYNEQF
TRBJ1-4 | TRBV9 | ASSLSGQPNEKLF
TRBJ2-1 | TRBV5-4 | ASSQDEQDDNEQF
TRBJ1-1 | TRBV29-1 | SVVINEAF
TRBJ1-2 | TRBV28 | ASSLWGDGYT
TRBJ1-1 | TRBV12-5 | ASGLVVGDTEAF
TRBJ2-7 | TRBV14 | ASSQDRPPGLAGEEQY
TRBJ1-5 | TRBV15 | ATRRGTGGDQPQH
TRBJ1-2 | TRBV11-3 | ASSLGQGNYGYT
TRBJ2-1 | TRBV9 | ASNRGGAINEQF
TRBJ2-1 | TRBV28 | ASSLTSGYNEQF
TRBJ1-1 | TRBV6-5 | ASSLTSDTEAF
TRBJ1-5 | TRBV18 | ASSLLSGTEAYYRFRPQH
TRBJ1-4 | TRBV7-8 | ASSPWLWGEKLF
TRBJ2-5 | TRBV5-1 | ASSSGTGGEETQY
TRBJ2-2 | TRBV7-2 | ASRDSPNTGELF